The entry that follows covers one T cell receptor (beta chain) sequence. What it binds is not known. This sample is drawn from a study of cytomegalovirus exposure and HLA in healthy donors. Both 60 Vbeta primers and 13 Jbeta primers went into the PCR. Authors' analysis steps: Unique TCR beta chains numbered approximately 80 million in a later analysis, with about 9.9 million shared. Profiled with immunoSEQ multiplex PCR; TCRdb holds only in-frame clones, not every one. V, J and clone size were drawn from that table, and D and trimming were deduced from the DNA. The profile shows 140,000 to 150,000 clones, around two thirds of them singletons. Study findings and constraints: The study found most TCR sequences rare, yet found some public TCRs in many donors. It was taken for granted in presence/absence analyses that sequencing depth across donors was roughly uniform. Later analysis revealed greater clonal expansion in HLA-associated TCR beta chains than in equally common others.

V lost 6 bases, J lost 3 bases, and 4 bases stayed unmatched. Germline-derived CDR1 and CDR2 are KGHSH and LQKENI. The CDR3 sequence is 13 residues long. What was sequenced was PBMCs. This TCR was sampled from an older woman in good health and CMV-seropositive. V usage is TRBV18 and J usage is TRBJ2-7; 8 bases are a match to TRBD1. CDR3 DNA sequence: TGTGCCAGCTCTCCAGGGACAGGCTACGAGCAGTACTTC. Its translation: CASSPGTGYEQYF.